This TCR beta chain came from a study of OX40 agonist ivuxolimab in advanced cancers. Looking at the study overall: Three patients showed partial responses: one hepatocellular carcinoma and two cutaneous melanoma cases.

Method: immunoSEQ multiplex PCR; TCRdb's copy keeps in-frame clones and lacks some. The sample carries 55,000 to 75,000 clones, roughly nine tenths recorded once. The CDR3 runs 13 residues. Trimming stripped 6 bases from V and 1 base from J, with 12 bases between. Per the germline V gene, CDR1 is SQVTM and CDR2 is ANQGSEA. Study-wide points: Low normalized T-cell clonal expansion also characterized some of the nonresponders.

Baseline, cycle 4 day 1, and cycle 7 day 1 were the blood sampling points. The table lists this clone with a few counts. Its target is unknown. This TCR derives from an adult with an advanced solid tumor such as melanoma, head and neck, liver or kidney cancer. The specimen comprised CD4+ or CD8+ T cells sorted from blood, sampled in a trial of the OX40 agonist ivuxolimab. The gene calls are TRBV29-1 and TRBJ1-1; D is undetermined. The CDR3 region is CSVNVATNTEAFF. DNA of the CDR3: TGCAGCGTGAACGTGGCGACGAACACTGAAGCTTTCTTT.